The source of this TCR beta chain is a study of cytomegalovirus exposure and HLA in healthy donors. Findings and caveats of the study: Presence/absence analyses assumed roughly uniform sequencing depth across donors, which may not hold. TCR beta V segments were, for the most part, productive about 87% or about 30% of the time in an earlier analysis. The authors later linked a missense DCLRE1C variant to TCR beta V- and J-gene trimming.

Both 60 Vbeta primers and 13 Jbeta primers went into the PCR. Data came from immunoSEQ multiplex PCR; TCRdb stores just in-frame clones and leaves some out. The repertoire holds around 170,000 clones, with 65% to 85% as singletons. Concerning this clone itself: Its target is unknown.

This CDR3 region has 14 residues. Trimming removed 1 base at V and 1 base at J, with 6 bases between. The germline gives CDR1 SGHDT, CDR2 YYEEEE. Sample: PBMCs. The rearrangement uses TRBV5-6 and TRBJ2-1; D not certain. The origin of this receptor is a girl aged 5 to 17 in good health and CMV-seropositive. CDR3 region: CASSLQASYNEQFF. CDR3 in DNA: TGTGCCAGCAGCTTGCAGGCTTCCTACAATGAGCAGTTCTTC.